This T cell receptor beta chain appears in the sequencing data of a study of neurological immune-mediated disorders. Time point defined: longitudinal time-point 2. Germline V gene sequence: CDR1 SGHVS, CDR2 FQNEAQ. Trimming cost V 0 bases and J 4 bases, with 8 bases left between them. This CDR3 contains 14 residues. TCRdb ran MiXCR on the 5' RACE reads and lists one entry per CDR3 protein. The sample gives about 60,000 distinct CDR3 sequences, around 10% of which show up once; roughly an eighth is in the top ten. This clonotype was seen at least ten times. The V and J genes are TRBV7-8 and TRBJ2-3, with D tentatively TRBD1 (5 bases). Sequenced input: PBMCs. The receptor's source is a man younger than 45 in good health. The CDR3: CASSLAVGADTQYF. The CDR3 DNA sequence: TGTGCCAGCAGCTTAGCGGTAGGGGCAGATACGCAGTATTTT.